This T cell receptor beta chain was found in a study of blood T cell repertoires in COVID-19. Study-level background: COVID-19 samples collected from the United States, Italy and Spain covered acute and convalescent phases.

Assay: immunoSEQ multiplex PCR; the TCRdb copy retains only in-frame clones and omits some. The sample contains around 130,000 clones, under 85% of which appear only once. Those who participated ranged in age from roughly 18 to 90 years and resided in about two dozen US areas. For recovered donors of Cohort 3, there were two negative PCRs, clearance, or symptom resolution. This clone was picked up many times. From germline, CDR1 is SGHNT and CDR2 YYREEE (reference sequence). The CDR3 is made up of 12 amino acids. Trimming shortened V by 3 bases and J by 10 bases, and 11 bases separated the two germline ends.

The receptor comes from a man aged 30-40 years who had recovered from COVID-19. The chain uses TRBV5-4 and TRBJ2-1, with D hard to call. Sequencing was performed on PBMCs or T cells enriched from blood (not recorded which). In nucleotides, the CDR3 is TGTGCCAGCAGCTCTACAGCCTCCGAGCAGTTCTTC. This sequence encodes CASSSTASEQFF.